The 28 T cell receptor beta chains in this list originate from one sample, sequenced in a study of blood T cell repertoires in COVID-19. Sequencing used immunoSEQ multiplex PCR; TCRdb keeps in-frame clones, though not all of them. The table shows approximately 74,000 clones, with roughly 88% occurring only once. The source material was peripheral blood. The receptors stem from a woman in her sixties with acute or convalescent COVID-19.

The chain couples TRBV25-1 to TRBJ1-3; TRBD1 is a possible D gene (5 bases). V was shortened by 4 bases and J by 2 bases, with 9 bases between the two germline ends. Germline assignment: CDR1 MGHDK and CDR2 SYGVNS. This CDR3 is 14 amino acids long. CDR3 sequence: CASSVQGAGNTIYF. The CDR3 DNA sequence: TGTGCCAGCAGTGTCCAGGGTGCTGGAAACACCATATATTTT.

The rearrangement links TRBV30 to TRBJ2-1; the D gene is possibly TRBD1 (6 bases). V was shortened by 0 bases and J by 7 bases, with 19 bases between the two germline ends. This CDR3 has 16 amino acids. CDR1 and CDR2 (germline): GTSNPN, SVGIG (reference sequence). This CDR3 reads CAWSVAQGRVRNEQFF. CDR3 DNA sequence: TGTGCCTGGAGTGTCGCCCAGGGGCGGGTTAGGAATGAGCAGTTCTTC.

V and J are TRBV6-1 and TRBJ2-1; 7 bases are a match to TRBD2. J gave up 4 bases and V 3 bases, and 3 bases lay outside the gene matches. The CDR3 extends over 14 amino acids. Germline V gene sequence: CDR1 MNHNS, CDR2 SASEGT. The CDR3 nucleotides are TGTGCCAGCAGTGAGGCGGGAGCTTACAATGAGCAGTTCTTC. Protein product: CASSEAGAYNEQFF.

The CDR3 here is CASSSPGSNQPQHF. CDR3 sequence (DNA): TGTGCCAGTAGTTCCCCAGGGTCCAATCAGCCCCAGCATTTT. The rearrangement uses TRBV19 and TRBJ1-5; maybe TRBD1 (5 bases). CDR1 is LNHDA, CDR2 SQIVND, per germline (reference sequence). The CDR3 contains 14 residues. The V and J ends lost 5 bases and 3 bases respectively, with 11 bases between them.

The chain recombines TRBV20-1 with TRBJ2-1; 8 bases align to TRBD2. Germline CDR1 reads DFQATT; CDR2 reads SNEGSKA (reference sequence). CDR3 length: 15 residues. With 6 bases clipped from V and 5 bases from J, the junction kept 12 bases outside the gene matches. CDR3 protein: CSASPLAGSDNEQFF. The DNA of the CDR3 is TGCAGTGCGAGTCCCTTAGCGGGGTCCGACAATGAGCAGTTCTTC.

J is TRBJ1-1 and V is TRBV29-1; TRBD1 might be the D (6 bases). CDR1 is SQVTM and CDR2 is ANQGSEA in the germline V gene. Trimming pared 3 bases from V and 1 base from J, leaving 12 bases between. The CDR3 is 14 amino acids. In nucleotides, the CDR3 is TGCAGCGTTGACGCCCGCAGGGGGAACACTGAAGCTTTCTTT. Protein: CSVDARRGNTEAFF.

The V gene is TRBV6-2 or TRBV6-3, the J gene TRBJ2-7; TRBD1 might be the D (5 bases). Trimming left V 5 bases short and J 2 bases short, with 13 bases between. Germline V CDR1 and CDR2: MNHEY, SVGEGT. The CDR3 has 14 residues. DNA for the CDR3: TGTGCCAGCAGTCACCCACAGGAGACCTACGAGCAGTACGTC. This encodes CASSHPQETYEQYV.

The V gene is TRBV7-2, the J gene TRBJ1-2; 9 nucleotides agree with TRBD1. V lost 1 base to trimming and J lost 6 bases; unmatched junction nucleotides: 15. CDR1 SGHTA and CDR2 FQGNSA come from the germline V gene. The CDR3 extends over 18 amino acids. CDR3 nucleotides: TGTGCCAGCAGCTTAGGTCCGGGACAGGGAGGAGATGCCAATGGCTACACCTTC. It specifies CASSLGPGQGGDANGYTF.

CDR3 in DNA: TGCGCCAGCAGCGATGTACAGGGGGCCGGGAAGACCCAGTACTTC. Its protein is CASSDVQGAGKTQYF. This chain uses TRBV5-1 with TRBJ2-5, with TRBD1 matching 9 bases. Trimming at V came to 4 bases and at J to 6 bases, leaving 10 bases not matched to a gene. CDR1 is SGHRS, CDR2 YFSETQ, per germline. This CDR3 has 15 residues. Full variable domain (outside the CDR3, taken from reference TRBV5-1 and TRBJ2-5): KAGVTQTPRYLIKTRGQQVTLSCSPISGHRSVSWYQQTPGQGLQFLFEYFSETQRNKGNFPGRFSGRQFSNSRSEMNVSTLELGDSALYLCASSDVQGAGKTQYFGPGTRLLVL.

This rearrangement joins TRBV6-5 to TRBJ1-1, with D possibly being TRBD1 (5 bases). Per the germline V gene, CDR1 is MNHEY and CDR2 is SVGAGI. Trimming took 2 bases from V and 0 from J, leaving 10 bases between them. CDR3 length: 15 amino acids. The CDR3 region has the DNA TGTGCCAGCAGTTACGCCCGGACAATGAACACTGAAGCTTTCTTT. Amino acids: CASSYARTMNTEAFF.

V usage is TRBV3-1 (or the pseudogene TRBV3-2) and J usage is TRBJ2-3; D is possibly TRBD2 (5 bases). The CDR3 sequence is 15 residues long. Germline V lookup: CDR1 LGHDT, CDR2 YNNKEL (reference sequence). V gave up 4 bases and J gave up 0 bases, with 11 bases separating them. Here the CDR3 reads CASSPPGSSTDTQYF. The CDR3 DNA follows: TGTGCCAGCAGCCCCCCGGGGAGCAGCACAGATACGCAGTATTTT.

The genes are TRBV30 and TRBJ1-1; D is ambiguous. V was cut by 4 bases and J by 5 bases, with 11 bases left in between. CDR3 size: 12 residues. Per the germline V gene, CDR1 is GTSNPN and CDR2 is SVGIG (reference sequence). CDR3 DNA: TGTGCCTGGACCTCACCGGGGACTGAAGCTTTCTTT. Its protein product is CAWTSPGTEAFF.

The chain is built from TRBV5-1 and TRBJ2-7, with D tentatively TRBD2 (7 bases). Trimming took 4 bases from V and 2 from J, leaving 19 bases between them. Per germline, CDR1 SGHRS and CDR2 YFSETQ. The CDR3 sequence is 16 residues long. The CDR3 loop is CASSALAGGAAYEQYV. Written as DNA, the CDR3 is TGCGCCAGCAGCGCTCTAGCTGGGGGGGCCGCCTACGAGCAGTACGTC.

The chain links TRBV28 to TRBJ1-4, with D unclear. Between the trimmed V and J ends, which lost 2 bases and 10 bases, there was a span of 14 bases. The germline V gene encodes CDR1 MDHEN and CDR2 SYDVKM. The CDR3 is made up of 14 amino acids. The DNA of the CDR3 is TGTGCCAGCAGTTTAGGAGGCAGCCCGGGAAAACTGTTTTTT. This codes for CASSLGGSPGKLFF.

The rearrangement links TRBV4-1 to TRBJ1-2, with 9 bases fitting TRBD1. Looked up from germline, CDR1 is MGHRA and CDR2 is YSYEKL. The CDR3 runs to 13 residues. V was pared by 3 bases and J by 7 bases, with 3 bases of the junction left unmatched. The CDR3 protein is CASSQGTGSGYTF. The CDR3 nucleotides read TGCGCCAGCAGCCAGGGGACAGGGAGTGGCTACACCTTC.

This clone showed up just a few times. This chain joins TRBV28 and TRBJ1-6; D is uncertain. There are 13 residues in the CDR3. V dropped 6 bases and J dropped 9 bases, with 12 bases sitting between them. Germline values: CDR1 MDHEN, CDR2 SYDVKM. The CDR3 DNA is TGTGCCAGCAGGTACGTTAGCGGTTCACCCCTCCACTTT. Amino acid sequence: CASRYVSGSPLHF. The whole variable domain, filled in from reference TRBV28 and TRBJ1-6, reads DVKVTQSSRYLVKRTGEKVFLECVQDMDHENMFWYRQDPGLGLRLIYFSYDVKMKEKGDIPEGYSVSREKKERFSLILESASTNQTSMYLCASRYVSGSPLHFGNGTRLTVT.

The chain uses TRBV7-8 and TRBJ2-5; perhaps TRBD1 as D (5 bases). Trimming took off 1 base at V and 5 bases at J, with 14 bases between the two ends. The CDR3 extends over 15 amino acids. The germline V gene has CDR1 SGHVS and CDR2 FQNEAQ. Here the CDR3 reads CASSLVVGAPETQYF. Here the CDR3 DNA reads TGTGCCAGCAGCTTAGTGGTAGGGGCGCCGGAGACCCAGTACTTC. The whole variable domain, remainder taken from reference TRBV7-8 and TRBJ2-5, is GAGVSQSPRYKVAKRGQDVALRCDPISGHVSLFWYQQALGQGPEFLTYFQNEAQLDKSGLPSDRFFAERPEGSVSTLKIQRTQQEDSAVYLCASSLVVGAPETQYFGPGTRLLVL.

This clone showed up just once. CDR3 DNA: TGTGCCAGCAGAATGGGAGGTGGTAACTATGGCTACACCTTC. It encodes CASRMGGGNYGYTF. The V and J genes are TRBV6-5 and TRBJ1-2; unclear D gene. Germline-derived CDR1 and CDR2 are MNHEY and SVGAGI. The V gene lost 6 bases and the J gene lost 1 base, with 12 bases spanning the gap. This CDR3 comprises 14 residues.

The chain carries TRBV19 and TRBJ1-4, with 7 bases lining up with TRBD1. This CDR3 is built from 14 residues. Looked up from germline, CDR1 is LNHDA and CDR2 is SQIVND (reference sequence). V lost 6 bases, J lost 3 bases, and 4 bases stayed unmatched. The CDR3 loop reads CASRPGTANEKLFF. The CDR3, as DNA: TGTGCCAGTAGGCCCGGGACAGCTAATGAAAAACTGTTTTTT.

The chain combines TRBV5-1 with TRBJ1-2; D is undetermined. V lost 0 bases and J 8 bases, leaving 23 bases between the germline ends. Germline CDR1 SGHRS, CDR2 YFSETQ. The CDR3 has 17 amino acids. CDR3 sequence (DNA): TGCGCCAGCAGCTTGGTTCCGGGCGCAATTTCGGGAGACGGCTACACCTTC. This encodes CASSLVPGAISGDGYTF.

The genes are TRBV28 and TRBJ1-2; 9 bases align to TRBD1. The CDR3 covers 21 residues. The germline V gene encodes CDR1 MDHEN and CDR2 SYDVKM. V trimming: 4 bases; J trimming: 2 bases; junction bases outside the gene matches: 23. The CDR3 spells CASSSDPRVGQGLNTNYGYTF. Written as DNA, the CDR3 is TGTGCCAGCAGTTCGGATCCCAGAGTTGGACAGGGGCTAAACACCAACTATGGCTACACCTTC.

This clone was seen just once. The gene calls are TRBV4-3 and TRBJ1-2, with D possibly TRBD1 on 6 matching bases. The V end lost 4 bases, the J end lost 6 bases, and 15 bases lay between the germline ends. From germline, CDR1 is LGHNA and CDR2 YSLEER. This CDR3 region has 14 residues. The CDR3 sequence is CASSRTAYRDGYTF. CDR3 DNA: TGCGCCAGCAGCCGCACCGCATACAGGGATGGCTACACCTTC.

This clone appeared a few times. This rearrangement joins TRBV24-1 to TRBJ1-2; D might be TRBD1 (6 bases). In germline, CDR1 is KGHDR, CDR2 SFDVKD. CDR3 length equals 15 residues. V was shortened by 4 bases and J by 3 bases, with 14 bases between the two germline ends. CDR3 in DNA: TGTGCCACCAGTGACCCTGCGGGGGGCGACTATGGCTACACCTTC. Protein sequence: CATSDPAGGDYGYTF.

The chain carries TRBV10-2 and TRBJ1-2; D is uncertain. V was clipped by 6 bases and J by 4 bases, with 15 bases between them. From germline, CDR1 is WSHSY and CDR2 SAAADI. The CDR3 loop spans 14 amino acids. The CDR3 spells CASSGNSRGYGYTF. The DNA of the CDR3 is TGCGCCAGCAGCGGGAATAGCCGGGGCTATGGCTACACCTTC.

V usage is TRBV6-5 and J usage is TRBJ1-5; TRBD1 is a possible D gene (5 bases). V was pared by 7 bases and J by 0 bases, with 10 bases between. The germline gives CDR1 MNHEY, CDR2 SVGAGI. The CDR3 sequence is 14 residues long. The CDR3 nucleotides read TGTGCCAGCATACAGGTCGGTAGCAATCAGCCCCAGCATTTT. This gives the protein CASIQVGSNQPQHF.

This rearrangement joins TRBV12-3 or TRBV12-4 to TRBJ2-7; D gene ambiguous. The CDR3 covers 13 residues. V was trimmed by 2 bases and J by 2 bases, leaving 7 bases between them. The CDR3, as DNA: TGTGCCAGCAGTTTAAGCGTCACCTACGAGCAGTACGTC. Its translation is CASSLSVTYEQYV.

CDR3 in amino acids: CASSLGGRIQFF. DNA for the CDR3: TGTGCCAGCAGCTTGGGCGGGAGAATCCAGTTCTTC. The genes are TRBV5-4 and TRBJ2-1, with 7 bases matching TRBD2. After removal of 0 bases from V and 13 bases from J, the junction contained 4 bases not matched to a gene. Germline values: CDR1 SGHNT, CDR2 YYREEE (reference sequence). There are 12 residues in the CDR3. The variable domain in full, completed from reference TRBV5-4 and TRBJ2-1, reads ETGVTQSPTHLIKTRGQQVTLRCSSQSGHNTVSWYQQALGQGPQFIFQYYREEENGRGNFPPRFSGLQFPNYSSELNVNALELDDSALYLCASSLGGRIQFFGPGTRLTVL.

The CDR3 region is CASSDERFYNEQFF. CDR3 coding DNA: TGTGCCAGCAGTGACGAGCGGTTCTACAATGAGCAGTTCTTC. The rearrangement links TRBV2 to TRBJ2-1, with D possibly being TRBD2 (5 bases). The germline V and J ends were trimmed by 3 bases and 3 bases, with 9 bases remaining between them. CDR1 is SNHLY, CDR2 FYNNEI, per germline. The CDR3 is 14 residues long.